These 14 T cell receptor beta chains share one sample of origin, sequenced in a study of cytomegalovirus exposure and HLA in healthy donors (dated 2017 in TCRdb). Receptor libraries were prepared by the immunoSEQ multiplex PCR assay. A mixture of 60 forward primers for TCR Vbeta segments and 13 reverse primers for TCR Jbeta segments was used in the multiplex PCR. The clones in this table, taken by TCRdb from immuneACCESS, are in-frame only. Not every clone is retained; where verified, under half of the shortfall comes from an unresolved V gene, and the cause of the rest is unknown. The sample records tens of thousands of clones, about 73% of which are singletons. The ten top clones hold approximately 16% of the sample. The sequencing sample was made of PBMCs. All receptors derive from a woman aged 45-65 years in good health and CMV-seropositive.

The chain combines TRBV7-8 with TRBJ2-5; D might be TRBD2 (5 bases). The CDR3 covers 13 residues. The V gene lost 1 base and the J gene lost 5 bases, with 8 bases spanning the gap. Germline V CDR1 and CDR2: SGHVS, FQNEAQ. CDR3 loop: CASSLGLAETQYF. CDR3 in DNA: TGTGCCAGCAGCTTAGGCTTAGCGGAGACCCAGTACTTC.

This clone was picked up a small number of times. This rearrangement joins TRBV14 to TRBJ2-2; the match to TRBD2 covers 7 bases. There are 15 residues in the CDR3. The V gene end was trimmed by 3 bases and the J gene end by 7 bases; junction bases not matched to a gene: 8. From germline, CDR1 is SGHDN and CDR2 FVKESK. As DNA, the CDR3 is TGTGCCAGCAGCCACAGAGCGGGATCCGGCGGGGAGCTGTTTTTT. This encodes CASSHRAGSGGELFF.

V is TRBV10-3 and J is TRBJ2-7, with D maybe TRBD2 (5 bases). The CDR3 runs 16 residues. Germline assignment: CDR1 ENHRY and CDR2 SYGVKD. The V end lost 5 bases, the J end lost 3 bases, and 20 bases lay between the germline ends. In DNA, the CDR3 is TGTGCCATCAGTAGTAACCTTCAGGACGGGGACTACGAGCAGTACTTC. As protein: CAISSNLQDGDYEQYF.

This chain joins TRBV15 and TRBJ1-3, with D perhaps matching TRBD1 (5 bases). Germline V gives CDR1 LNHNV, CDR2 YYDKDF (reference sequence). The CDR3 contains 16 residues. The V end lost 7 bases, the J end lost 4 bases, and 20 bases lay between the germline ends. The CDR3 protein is CATTKGRSPQGNTIYF. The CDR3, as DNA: TGTGCCACCACGAAGGGGCGGAGCCCGCAAGGAAACACCATATATTTT.

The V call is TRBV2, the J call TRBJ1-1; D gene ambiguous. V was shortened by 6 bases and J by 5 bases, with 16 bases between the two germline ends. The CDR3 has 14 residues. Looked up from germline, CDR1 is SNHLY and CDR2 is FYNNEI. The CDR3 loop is CASRERSLRTEAFF. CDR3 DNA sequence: TGTGCCAGCAGGGAGCGGTCATTGAGGACTGAAGCTTTCTTT.

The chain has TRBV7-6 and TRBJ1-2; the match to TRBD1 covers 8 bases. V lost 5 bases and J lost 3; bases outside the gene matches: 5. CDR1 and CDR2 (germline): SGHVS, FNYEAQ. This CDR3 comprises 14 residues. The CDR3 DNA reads TGTGCCAGCAGCGCAGGGGGCAGGGACTATGGCTACACCTTC. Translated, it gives CASSAGGRDYGYTF.

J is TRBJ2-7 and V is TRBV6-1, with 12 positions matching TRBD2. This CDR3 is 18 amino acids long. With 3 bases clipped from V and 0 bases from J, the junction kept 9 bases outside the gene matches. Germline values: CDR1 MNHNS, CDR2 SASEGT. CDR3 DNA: TGTGCCAGCAGTGATCGTCTAGCGGGAGGGTCTAGCTCCTACGAGCAGTACTTC. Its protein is CASSDRLAGGSSSYEQYF.

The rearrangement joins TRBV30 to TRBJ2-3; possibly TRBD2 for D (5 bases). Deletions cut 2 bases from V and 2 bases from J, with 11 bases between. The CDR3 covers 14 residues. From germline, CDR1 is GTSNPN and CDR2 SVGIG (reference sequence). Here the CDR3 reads CAWSPDLYTDTQYF. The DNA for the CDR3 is TGTGCCTGGAGTCCGGACTTGTACACAGATACGCAGTATTTT.

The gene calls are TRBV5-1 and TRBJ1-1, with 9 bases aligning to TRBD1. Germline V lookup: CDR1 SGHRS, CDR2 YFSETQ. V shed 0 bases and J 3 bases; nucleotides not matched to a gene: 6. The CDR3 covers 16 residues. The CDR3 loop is CASSLGDRGGYTEAFF. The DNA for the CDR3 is TGCGCCAGCAGCTTGGGTGACAGGGGGGGGTACACTGAAGCTTTCTTT.

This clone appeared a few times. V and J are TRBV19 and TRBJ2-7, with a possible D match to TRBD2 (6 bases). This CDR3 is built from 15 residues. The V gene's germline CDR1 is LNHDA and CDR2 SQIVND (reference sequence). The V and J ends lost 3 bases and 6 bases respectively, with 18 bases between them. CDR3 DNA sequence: TGTGCCAGTAGTATGATTACGGGAGTAAGTGGCGAGCAGTACTTC. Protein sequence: CASSMITGVSGEQYF. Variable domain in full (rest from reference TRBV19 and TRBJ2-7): DGGITQSPKYLFRKEGQNVTLSCEQNLNHDAMYWYRQDPGQGLRLIYYSQIVNDFQKGDIAEGYSVSREKKESFPLTVTSAQKNPTAFYLCASSMITGVSGEQYFGPGTRLTVT.

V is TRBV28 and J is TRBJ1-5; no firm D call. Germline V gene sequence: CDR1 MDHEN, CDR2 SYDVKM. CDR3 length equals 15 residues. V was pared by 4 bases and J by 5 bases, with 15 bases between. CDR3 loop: CASSWTGIVDQPQHF. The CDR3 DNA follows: TGTGCCAGCAGTTGGACTGGGATAGTGGATCAGCCCCAGCATTTT.

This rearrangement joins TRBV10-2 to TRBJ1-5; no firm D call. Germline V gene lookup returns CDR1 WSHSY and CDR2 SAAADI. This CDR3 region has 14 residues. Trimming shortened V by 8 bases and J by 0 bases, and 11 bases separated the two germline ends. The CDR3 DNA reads TGCGCCAGCGGTAGAACAGATAGCAATCAGCCCCAGCATTTT. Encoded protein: CASGRTDSNQPQHF.

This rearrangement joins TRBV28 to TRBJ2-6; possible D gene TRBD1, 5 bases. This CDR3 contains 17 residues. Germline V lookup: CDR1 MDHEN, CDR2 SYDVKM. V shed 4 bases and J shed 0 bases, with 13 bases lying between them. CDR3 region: CASSWSTVDSGANVLTF. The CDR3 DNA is TGTGCCAGCAGTTGGTCGACAGTGGACTCTGGGGCCAACGTCCTGACTTTC.

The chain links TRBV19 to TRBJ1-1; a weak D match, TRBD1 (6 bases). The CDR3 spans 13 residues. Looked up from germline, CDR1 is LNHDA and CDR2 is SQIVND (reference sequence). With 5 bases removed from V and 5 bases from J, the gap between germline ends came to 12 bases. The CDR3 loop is CASSQQGSTEAFF. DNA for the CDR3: TGTGCCAGTAGTCAACAGGGTAGTACTGAAGCTTTCTTT.